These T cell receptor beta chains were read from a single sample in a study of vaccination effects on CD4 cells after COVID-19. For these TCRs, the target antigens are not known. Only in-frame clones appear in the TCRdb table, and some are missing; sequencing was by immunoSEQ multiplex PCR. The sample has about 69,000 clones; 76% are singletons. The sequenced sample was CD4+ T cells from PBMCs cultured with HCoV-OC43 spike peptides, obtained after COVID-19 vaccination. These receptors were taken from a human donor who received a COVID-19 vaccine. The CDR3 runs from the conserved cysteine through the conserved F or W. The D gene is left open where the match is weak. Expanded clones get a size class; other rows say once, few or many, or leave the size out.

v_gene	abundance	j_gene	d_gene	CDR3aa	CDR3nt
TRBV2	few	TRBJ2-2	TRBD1	CASRDRVHTGELFF	TGTGCCAGCAGAGACAGGGTTCACACCGGGGAGCTGTTTTTT
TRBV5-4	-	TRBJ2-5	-	CASSPDLGGETQYF	TGTGCCAGCAGCCCTGACCTTGGGGGAGAGACCCAGTACTTC
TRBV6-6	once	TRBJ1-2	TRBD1	CASSYWDSSGYTF	TGTGCCAGCAGTTACTGGGACAGCTCGGGCTACACCTTC
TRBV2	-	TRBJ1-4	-	CASTAQQVPSEKLFF	TGTGCCAGCACCGCACAACAGGTTCCAAGTGAAAAACTGTTTTTT
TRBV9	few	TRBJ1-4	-	CASSVSESTNEKLFF	TGTGCCAGCAGCGTATCGGAGTCAACTAATGAAAAACTGTTTTTT
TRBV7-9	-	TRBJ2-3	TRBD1	CASSWDSLPSDTQYF	TGTGCCAGCAGCTGGGACAGCCTCCCCTCAGATACGCAGTATTTT
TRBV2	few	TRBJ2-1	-	CASISGPYNEQFF	TGTGCCAGCATTTCAGGGCCCTACAATGAGCAGTTCTTC
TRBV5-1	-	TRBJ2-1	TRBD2	CASKSTSGGNEQFF	TGCGCCAGCAAATCGACTAGCGGGGGGAATGAGCAGTTCTTC
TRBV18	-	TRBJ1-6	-	CASSPNNGTPLHF	TGTGCCAGCTCACCCAATAATGGAACACCCCTCCACTTT
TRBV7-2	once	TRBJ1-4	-	CASSFGPHNEKLFF	TGTGCCAGCAGCTTCGGGCCGCATAATGAAAAACTGTTTTTT
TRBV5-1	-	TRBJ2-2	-	CASSITRTDTGELFF	TGCGCCAGCAGTATAACGAGGACAGACACCGGGGAGCTGTTTTTT
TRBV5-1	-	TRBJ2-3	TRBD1	CASLQGQGTDTQYF	TGCGCCAGCCTTCAGGGACAGGGCACAGATACGCAGTATTTT
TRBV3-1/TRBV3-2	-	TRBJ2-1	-	CASSGHNEQFF	TGTGCCAGCAGCGGACACAATGAGCAGTTCTTC
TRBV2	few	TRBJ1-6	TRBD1	CASSDFQGENSPLHF	TGTGCCAGCAGTGATTTCCAGGGGGAAAATTCACCCCTCCACTTT
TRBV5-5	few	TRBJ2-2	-	CASSLVLTQAGELFF	TGTGCCAGCAGCTTGGTCTTGACCCAGGCCGGGGAGCTGTTTTTT
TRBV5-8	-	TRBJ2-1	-	CASSSHADSYNEQFF	TGTGCCAGCAGCTCACACGCAGACTCCTACAATGAGCAGTTCTTC
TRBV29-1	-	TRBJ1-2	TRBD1	CSVGTGFNYGYTF	TGCAGCGTTGGGACAGGGTTTAACTATGGCTACACCTTC
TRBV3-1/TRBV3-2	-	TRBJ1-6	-	CASSLSSSYNSPLHF	TGTGCCAGCAGCCTAAGTAGCTCCTATAATTCACCCCTCCACTTT
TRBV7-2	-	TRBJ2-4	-	CASSLTPNLAKNIQYF	TGTGCCAGCAGCTTAACCCCCAATCTAGCCAAAAACATTCAGTACTTC
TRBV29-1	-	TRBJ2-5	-	CSVVLSQETQYF	TGCAGCGTTGTACTATCGCAAGAGACCCAGTACTTC
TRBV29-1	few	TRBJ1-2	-	CSVVGARTDYGYTF	TGCAGCGTTGTTGGGGCTCGGACAGACTATGGCTACACCTTC
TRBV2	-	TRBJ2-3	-	CASSVRGVLTDTQYF	TGTGCCAGCAGTGTCAGAGGGGTGCTAACGGATACGCAGTATTTT
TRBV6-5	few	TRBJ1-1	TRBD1	CASTGDRVGTEAFF	TGTGCCAGCACCGGCGACAGGGTCGGGACTGAAGCTTTCTTT
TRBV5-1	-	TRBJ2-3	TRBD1	CASSPGTGTDTQYF	TGCGCCAGCAGCCCCGGGACAGGCACAGATACGCAGTATTTT
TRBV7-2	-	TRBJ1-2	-	CASSLMNVGGAYGYTF	TGTGCCAGCAGCTTAATGAATGTCGGGGGGGCCTATGGCTACACCTTC
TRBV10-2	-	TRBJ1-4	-	CASSETSGAYGKLFF	TGCGCCAGCAGTGAGACATCAGGAGCTTATGGGAAACTGTTTTTT
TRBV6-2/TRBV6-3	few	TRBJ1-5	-	CASSSPTGGYQPQHF	TGTGCCAGCAGTTCCCCGACAGGCGGCTATCAGCCCCAGCATTTT
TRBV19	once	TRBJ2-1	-	CASSIRRVGNEQFF	TGTGCCAGTAGTATTCGTAGGGTGGGCAATGAGCAGTTCTTC
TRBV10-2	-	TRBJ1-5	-	CASSEFSGNQPQHF	TGCGCCAGCAGTGAGTTTTCCGGCAATCAGCCCCAGCATTTT
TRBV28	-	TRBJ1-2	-	CASDAANYGYTF	TGTGCCAGCGATGCAGCAAACTATGGCTACACCTTC
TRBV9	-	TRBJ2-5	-	CASSVDTSLETQYF	TGTGCCAGCAGCGTTGATACTAGCTTGGAGACCCAGTACTTC
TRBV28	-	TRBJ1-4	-	CASSLRGAGREKLFF	TGTGCCAGCAGTTTAAGAGGCGCCGGGAGGGAAAAACTGTTTTTT
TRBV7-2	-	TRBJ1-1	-	CASSFSENTEAFF	TGTGCCAGCAGCTTCTCCGAGAACACTGAAGCTTTCTTT
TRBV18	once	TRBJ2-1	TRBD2	CASSPLAGGTYNEQFF	TGTGCCAGCTCACCACTAGCGGGGGGGACCTACAATGAGCAGTTCTTC
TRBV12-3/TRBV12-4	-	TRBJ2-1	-	CASRSWRFEQFF	TGTGCCAGCAGGTCATGGAGGTTTGAGCAGTTCTTC
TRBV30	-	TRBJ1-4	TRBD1	CAWSSTGSEKLFF	TGTGCCTGGAGTTCGACAGGGAGTGAAAAACTGTTTTTT
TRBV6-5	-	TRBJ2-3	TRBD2	CASSYSGTHTDTQYF	TGTGCCAGCAGTTACAGCGGGACCCACACAGATACGCAGTATTTT
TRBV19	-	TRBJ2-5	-	CASSRGLGGDWTQYF	TGTGCCAGTAGTAGAGGACTAGGGGGCGATTGGACCCAGTACTTC
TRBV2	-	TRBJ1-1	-	CASDFGTTEAFF	TGTGCCAGCGATTTTGGGACCACTGAAGCTTTCTTT
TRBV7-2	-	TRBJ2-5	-	CASSEASPGGFQYF	TGTGCCAGCAGCGAGGCGTCCCCAGGGGGGTTCCAGTACTTC
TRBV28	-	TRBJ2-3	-	CASSRVGVGAGDTQYF	TGTGCCAGCAGTAGAGTCGGGGTTGGGGCCGGGGATACGCAGTATTTT
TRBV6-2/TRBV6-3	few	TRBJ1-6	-	CASSYLSSPLHF	TGTGCCAGCAGTTACCTTAGTTCACCCCTCCACTTT
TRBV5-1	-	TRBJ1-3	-	CASSAGSSGNTIYF	TGCGCCAGCAGCGCGGGGAGCTCTGGAAACACCATATATTTT
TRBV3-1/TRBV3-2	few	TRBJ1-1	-	CASSAPGQGHTEAFF	TGTGCCAGCAGCGCTCCGGGCCAGGGCCACACTGAAGCTTTCTTT
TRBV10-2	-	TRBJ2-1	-	CASRDSYEQFF	TGCGCCAGCAGAGACAGCTATGAGCAGTTCTTC
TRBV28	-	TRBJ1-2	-	CASSPLSGYTF	TGTGCCAGCAGTCCCCTTAGTGGCTACACCTTC